Shown below are 11 T cell receptor beta chains from a single sample sequenced in a study of CD8+ T cells in alopecia areata. Extraction of RNA preceded its reverse transcription into cDNA, which served as the sequencing template. Assay: immunoSEQ multiplex PCR; the TCRdb copy retains only in-frame clones and omits some. This sample has some 130,000 clones; under 60% occur once, and the top ten carry nearly 6.5%. The source material was CD4+ T cells sorted from blood, sampled at week 0. These receptors all come from a human donor with alopecia areata.

This clone was observed a few times. The chain employs TRBV2 and TRBJ2-2; tentatively, D is TRBD2 (6 bases). CDR1 and CDR2 (germline): SNHLY, FYNNEI. The CDR3 length is 14 residues. Trimming cost V 8 bases and J 1 base, with 11 bases left between them. As DNA, the CDR3 is TGTGCCAGCCAGGAGGGGCGGAACACCGGGGAGCTGTTTTTT. It yields the protein CASQEGRNTGELFF. The variable domain in full, with the rest retrieved from reference TRBV2 and TRBJ2-2, is EPEVTQTPSHQVTQMGQEVILRCVPISNHLYFYWYRQILGQKVEFLVSFYNNEISEKSEIFDDQFSVERPDGSNFTLKIRSTKLEDSAMYFCASQEGRNTGELFFGEGSRLTVL.

The chain uses TRBV2 and TRBJ1-5, with 11 bases that match TRBD1. J was trimmed by 7 bases and V by 6 bases; bases with no gene match: 5. The germline CDR1 and CDR2 sequences are SNHLY and FYNNEI. This CDR3 has 14 residues. This CDR3 is CASSPGQGEQPQHF. For the CDR3, the DNA is TGTGCCAGCAGCCCGGGACAGGGGGAACAGCCCCAGCATTTT.

This chain connects TRBV30 to TRBJ1-3; D is undetermined. Germline V gene sequence: CDR1 GTSNPN, CDR2 SVGIG (reference sequence). The CDR3 extends over 15 amino acids. The V and J ends lost 4 bases and 3 bases respectively, with 16 bases between them. CDR3 in DNA: TGTGCCTGGACTCCGTCGTGGGGAAATGGAAACACCATATATTTT. The encoded protein is CAWTPSWGNGNTIYF.

The rearrangement uses TRBV11-2 and TRBJ2-5; 14 bases map to TRBD2. The CDR3 totals 18 residues. The germline CDR1 and CDR2 sequences are SGHAT and FQNNGV. V trimming: 5 bases; J trimming: 0 bases; junction bases outside the gene matches: 8. The CDR3 reads CASSIGTSGGVYQETQYF. The CDR3 DNA reads as TGTGCCAGCAGCATCGGGACTAGCGGGGGAGTGTACCAAGAGACCCAGTACTTC.

The V gene is TRBV27, the J gene TRBJ1-1; D is unresolved. Germline V gene sequence: CDR1 MNHEY, CDR2 SMNVEV (reference sequence). Deletions cut 2 bases from V and 1 base from J, with 5 bases between. CDR3 size: 13 residues. The CDR3 region has the DNA TGTGCCAGCAGTTTAAGAGGGAACACTGAAGCTTTCTTT. This codes for CASSLRGNTEAFF.

The chain couples TRBV7-9 to TRBJ1-4; perhaps TRBD1 as D (5 bases). This CDR3 contains 14 residues. V lost 1 base and J 7 bases, leaving 10 bases between the germline ends. CDR1 is SEHNR and CDR2 is FQNEAQ in the germline V gene (reference sequence). CDR3 in amino acids: CASSLEGSAEKLFF. The CDR3 bases are TGTGCCAGCAGCTTAGAGGGGTCTGCTGAAAAACTGTTTTTT.

The chain couples TRBV5-4 to TRBJ2-1, with D perhaps matching TRBD1 or TRBD2 (5 bases each). The CDR3 is made up of 15 amino acids. V was clipped by 2 bases and J by 9 bases, with 18 bases between them. Looked up from germline, CDR1 is SGHNT and CDR2 is YYREEE (reference sequence). CDR3 loop: CASSFGGALFSEQFF. In nucleotides, the CDR3 is TGTGCCAGCAGCTTTGGGGGAGCATTGTTTAGTGAGCAGTTCTTC.

This chain joins TRBV5-4 and TRBJ2-3, with 9 bases matching TRBD2. The CDR3 covers 16 residues. Unmatched junction bases numbered 8, after V lost 3 bases and J lost 3 bases. In germline, CDR1 is SGHNT, CDR2 YYREEE (reference sequence). The CDR3, as DNA: TGTGCCAGCAGCTCGAGCGGGGGGCATGTTACAGATACGCAGTATTTT. This gives the protein CASSSSGGHVTDTQYF.

The rearrangement joins TRBV7-3 to TRBJ2-5, with TRBD1 identical over 11 bases. V lost 4 bases to trimming and J lost 3 bases; unmatched junction nucleotides: 1. This CDR3 has 14 residues. Germline CDR1 reads SGHTA; CDR2 reads FQGTGA. For the CDR3, the DNA is TGTGCCAGCAGCTGGGGACAGGGGGAAGAGACCCAGTACTTC. Translated: CASSWGQGEETQYF.

This chain uses TRBV25-1 with TRBJ2-7, with unresolved D. The germline V and J ends were trimmed by 2 bases and 7 bases, with 6 bases remaining between them. The CDR3 runs to 11 residues. Per the germline V gene, CDR1 is MGHDK and CDR2 is SYGVNS. The CDR3 region has the DNA TGTGCCAGCAGTGAAAGATGGGAGCAGTACTTC. It translates to CASSERWEQYF.

The chain recombines TRBV15 with TRBJ2-5; 9 bases are shared with TRBD2. The ends lost 3 bases at V and 2 bases at J; junction bases unmatched: 4. Germline V gene lookup returns CDR1 LNHNV and CDR2 YYDKDF (reference sequence). CDR3 length: 15 residues. The CDR3 region is CATSRERGDQETQYF. The CDR3 DNA is TGTGCCACCAGCAGGGAGCGGGGGGATCAAGAGACCCAGTACTTC.